The following is a T cell receptor beta chain sequence with its context. The CDR3 loop spans 16 amino acids. Trimming pared 0 bases from V and 0 bases from J, leaving 12 bases between. From germline, CDR1 is ENHRY and CDR2 SYGVKD. The sample belongs to a study of blood T cell repertoires in COVID-19. The protocol was immunoSEQ multiplex PCR, while the TCRdb copy is restricted to in-frame clones and leaves out a portion. The profile shows some 88,000 clones, over 80% of them singletons. The clonotype was recovered from a human donor with active COVID-19. The donor label of this sample is uncertain. The sequencing sample was made of peripheral blood. The rearrangement links TRBV10-3 to TRBJ2-7; no clear D gene. CDR3 bases: TGTGCCATCAGTGAGTCGACTGACTTAAGCTCCTACGAGCAGTACTTC. It codes for CAISESTDLSSYEQYF.